This record covers a single T cell receptor beta chain. Its specificity is not known. The sample originates from a study of cytomegalovirus exposure and HLA in healthy donors. Study-wide findings and caveats: Accurate prediction of most subjects' HLA-A and HLA-B alleles from TCR beta sequences was reported. Most CMV-associated TCR beta chains appeared HLA-restricted in a later analysis.

The CDR3 runs to 12 residues. CDR1 and CDR2 (germline): LNHDA, SQIVND (reference sequence). V lost 10 bases, J lost 1 base, and 10 bases lay in between. The primer mix had 60 Vbeta and 13 Jbeta primers. Measured with immunoSEQ multiplex PCR; TCRdb has only the in-frame clones, and not every one. The data show 150,000 or so clones, over 65% seen once. Sequencing input: PBMCs. This receptor was obtained from a man aged 25 to 40 in good health and CMV-seronegative. The chain has TRBV19 and TRBJ1-2; TRBD1 is a possible D gene (6 bases). The CDR3 region has the DNA TGTGCCACCGGACAGATTAACTATGGCTACACCTTC. It specifies CATGQINYGYTF.